Sequencing of this T cell receptor beta chain was carried out in a study of blood T cells in healthy people across ages. Germline V lookup: CDR1 SGHRS, CDR2 YFSETQ. There are 16 residues in the CDR3. PCR was performed a second time for about 7 to 12 cycles using a sample-barcoded 5' primer and a J-beta primer mix. With 12 random nucleotides, a template-switch adaptor tagged each individual cDNA molecule. CDR3-containing paired-end reads numbered at least 2.5 million in each sample. TCRdb analysed the 5' RACE reads with MiXCR anew, one entry per CDR3 protein. Of 1,500,000 or so distinct CDR3 sequences in the sample, 59% were seen once.

Input material: blood. The V and J genes are TRBV5-1 and TRBJ2-4; D might be TRBD2 (6 bases). TRBJ2-5 matches the DNA end more closely, so the J call is doubtful. The TCR was taken from a man aged 18 to 30 in good health. The CDR3 DNA is TGCGCCAGCAGCTTGACGGGCCCGGAGGGACAAGAGACCCAGTACTTC. Its translation: CASSLTGPEGQETQYF.